Sequencing of this T cell receptor (beta chain) was carried out in a study of T cell responses to AZD1222 COVID-19 vaccine (dated by TCRdb to the early 2020s). For the wider study: AZD1222 recipients given second doses at about 4 weeks or at about 12 weeks were pooled, since spike-specific TCR depth and breadth were not found to differ between the two schedules. Enrollment into the trials was organized by age into subgroups of 18-55, 56-69 and 70-plus years, and those subgroups contained around 150, 28 and 57 TCR-sequenced participants, respectively. A total of more than 230 trial participants underwent TCR sequencing, of whom more than 200 had received two doses of AZD1222 and roughly 26 had received two doses of the MenACWY control vaccine.

The sample's time point label is to be understood as: baseline before first vaccination. Samples from vaccinated people were obtained from the UK trials COV001 and COV002, which included a single-blind randomized controlled phase 2/3 trial of AZD1222 (ChAdOx1 nCoV-19) in healthy adults. For TCRbeta chain sequencing, PBMC samples from trial participants were taken at day 0 and at day 28 after the second dose. On the study overall, not on this receptor specifically: A significant rise in spike-specific TCR breadth and depth was observed after two AZD1222 doses relative to day 0 and relative to MenACWY recipients. Because no samples from the day 14 peak response were available, repertoires could be characterized only after the peak T cell response. In the small 56-69-year group, the increase in depth fell short of significance, most likely because of low power. Most participants were white British and females outnumbered males, and the authors suggested that clonal diversity may have been underestimated. Conclusions about previously exposed vaccinees are limited because only a handful of AZD1222 recipients were SARS-CoV-2 seropositive at baseline. CD4 TCRs associated with the vaccine covered the entire spike protein, and the dominant responses were in regions 160-218 and 743-854. Nearly half of unique spike-specific TCRs reportedly recognized epitopes outside regions mutated in the B.1.351 and B.1.1.7 variants.

From the germline V gene, CDR1 is MNHNS and CDR2 is SASEGT. The germline V end is reduced by 1 base and the J end by 0 bases; junction bases left unmatched: 3. The CDR3, from cysteine to phenylalanine, totals 15 residues. Of all the DNA, just the CDR3 is kept, 45 bases in frame from base 1. The CDR3 regions of human TCRbeta chains were subjected to immunosequencing. On the authors' methods: TCRs in the repertoires were matched against a reference library of SARS-CoV-2-specific TCRs that had been generated with the MIRA antigen-specificity platform. Breadth meant the fraction of unique TCRs that were SARS-CoV-2-associated, whereas depth meant the fraction of total T cells that were SARS-CoV-2-associated. Each spike-specific TCR was assigned to its reactive spike region and to a CD4 or CD8 class using the MIRA data. Log10-transformed breadth and depth values were compared by one-way ANOVA with Sidak's multiple comparisons tests. Drawn from immuneACCESS, this table holds only the in-frame rearrangements with V and J called that TCRdb kept. Clones are partly lost; checked studies trace under half to an unresolved V gene and leave the rest unexplained. V and J calls and clone size follow that table, whereas D and trimming were derived from the DNA. In all, the sample holds some 120,000 clones, and roughly 84% of those were seen once. The top ten clones comprise about 1.2% of the sample.

Points on this clone: What antigen it recognizes has not been identified. There are no base qualities to consult, and no much larger clone falls within one base.

The TCR comes from an adult in good health. Sequences were derived from peripheral blood, sampled on day 0 of AZD1222 vaccination. The sequence links TRBV6-1 to TRBJ2-7; 7 bases in the middle match TRBD1. The DNA sequence is given as TGTGCCAGCAGTGAAGACGGGACAGCCTCCTACGAGCAGTACTTC. It is translated as CASSEDGTASYEQYF.